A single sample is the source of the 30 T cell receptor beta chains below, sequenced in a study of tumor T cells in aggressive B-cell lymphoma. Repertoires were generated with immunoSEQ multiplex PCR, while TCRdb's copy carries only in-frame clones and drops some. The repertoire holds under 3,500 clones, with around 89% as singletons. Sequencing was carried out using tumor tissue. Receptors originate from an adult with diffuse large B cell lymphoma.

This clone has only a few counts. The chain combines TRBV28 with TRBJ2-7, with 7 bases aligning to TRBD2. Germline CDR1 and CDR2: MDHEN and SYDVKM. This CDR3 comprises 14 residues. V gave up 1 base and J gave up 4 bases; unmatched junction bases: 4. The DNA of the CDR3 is TGTGCCAGCAGTTTATCCGGGGGGTGGTACGAGCAGTACTTC. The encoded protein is CASSLSGGWYEQYF.

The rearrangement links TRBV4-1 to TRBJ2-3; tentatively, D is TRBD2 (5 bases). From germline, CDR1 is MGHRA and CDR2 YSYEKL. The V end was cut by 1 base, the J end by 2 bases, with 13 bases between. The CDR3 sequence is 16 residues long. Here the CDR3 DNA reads TGCGCCAGCAGCCAAGGACGGGATTTAGTCACAGATACGCAGTATTTT. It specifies CASSQGRDLVTDTQYF.

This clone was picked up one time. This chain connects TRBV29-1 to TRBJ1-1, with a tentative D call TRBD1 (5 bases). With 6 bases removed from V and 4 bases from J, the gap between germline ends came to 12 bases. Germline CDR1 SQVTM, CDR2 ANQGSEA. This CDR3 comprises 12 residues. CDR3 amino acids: CSVSERGTEAFF. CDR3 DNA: TGCAGCGTCTCGGAAAGGGGCACTGAAGCTTTCTTT. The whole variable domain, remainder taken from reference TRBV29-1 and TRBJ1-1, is SAVISQKPSRDICQRGTSLTIQCQVDSQVTMMFWYRQQPGQSLTLIATANQGSEATYESGFVIDKFPISRPNLTFSTLTVSNMSPEDSSIYLCSVSERGTEAFFGQGTRLTVV.

CDR3 DNA: TGCGCCAGCAGCTTGGCCGCCGGGCGGGAGCTCTACAATGAGCAGTTCTTC. It yields the protein CASSLAAGRELYNEQFF. The genes are TRBV5-1 and TRBJ2-1, with TRBD2 identical over 7 bases. V lost 0 bases, J lost 3 bases, and 9 bases stayed unmatched. The CDR3 has 17 amino acids. Per germline, CDR1 SGHRS and CDR2 YFSETQ.

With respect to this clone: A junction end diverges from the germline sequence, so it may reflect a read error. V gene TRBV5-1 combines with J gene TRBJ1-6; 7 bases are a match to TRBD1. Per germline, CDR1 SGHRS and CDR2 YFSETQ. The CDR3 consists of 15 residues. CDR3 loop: CASSLGGTDNSSLHF. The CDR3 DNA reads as TGCGCCAGCAGCTTGGGTGGGACAGATAATTCATCCCTCCACTTT.

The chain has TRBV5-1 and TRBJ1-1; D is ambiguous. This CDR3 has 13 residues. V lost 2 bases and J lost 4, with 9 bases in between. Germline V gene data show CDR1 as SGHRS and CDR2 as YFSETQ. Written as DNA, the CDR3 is TGCGCCAGCAGCTTTCCGGAGAGCACTGAAGCTTTCTTT. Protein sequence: CASSFPESTEAFF.

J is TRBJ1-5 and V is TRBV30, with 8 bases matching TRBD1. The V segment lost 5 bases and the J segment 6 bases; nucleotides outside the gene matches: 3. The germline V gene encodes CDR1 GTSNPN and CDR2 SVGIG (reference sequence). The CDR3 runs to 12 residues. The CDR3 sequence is CAWEQGGQPQHF. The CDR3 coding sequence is TGTGCCTGGGAACAGGGGGGTCAGCCCCAGCATTTT.

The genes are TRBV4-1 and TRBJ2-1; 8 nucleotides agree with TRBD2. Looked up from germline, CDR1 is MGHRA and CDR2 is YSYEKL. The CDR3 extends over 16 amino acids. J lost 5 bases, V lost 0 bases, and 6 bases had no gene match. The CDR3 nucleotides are TGCGCCAGCAGCCAAGAATGGTCGGGGGGGCACAATGAGCAGTTCTTC. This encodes CASSQEWSGGHNEQFF.

CDR3 in DNA: TGTGCCAGCAGCTCACAACAGGGGCCCTACGAGACCCAGTACTTC. Residues: CASSSQQGPYETQYF. The chain employs TRBV7-8 and TRBJ2-5, with 7 bases that match TRBD1. J gave up 5 bases and V 4 bases, and 10 bases lay outside the gene matches. This CDR3 has 15 amino acids. The germline V gene has CDR1 SGHVS and CDR2 FQNEAQ.

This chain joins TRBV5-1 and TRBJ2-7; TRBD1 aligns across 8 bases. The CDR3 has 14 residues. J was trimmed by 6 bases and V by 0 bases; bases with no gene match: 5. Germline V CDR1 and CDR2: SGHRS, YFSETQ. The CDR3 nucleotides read TGCGCCAGCAGCTTGGTGGACAGGGCTGGCGAGCAGTACTTC. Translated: CASSLVDRAGEQYF.

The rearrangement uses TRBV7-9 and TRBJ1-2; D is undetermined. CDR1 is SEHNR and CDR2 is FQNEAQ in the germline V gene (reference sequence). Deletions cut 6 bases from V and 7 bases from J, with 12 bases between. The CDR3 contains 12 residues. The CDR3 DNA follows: TGTGCCAGCAGGGGAGATTTGGGTGGCTACACCTTC. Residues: CASRGDLGGYTF.

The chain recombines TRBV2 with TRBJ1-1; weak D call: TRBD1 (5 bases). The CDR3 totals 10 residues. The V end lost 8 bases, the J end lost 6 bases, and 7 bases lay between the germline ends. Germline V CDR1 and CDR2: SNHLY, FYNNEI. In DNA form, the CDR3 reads TGTGCCAGCGCCAGGGCTGAAGCTTTCTTT. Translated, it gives CASARAEAFF.

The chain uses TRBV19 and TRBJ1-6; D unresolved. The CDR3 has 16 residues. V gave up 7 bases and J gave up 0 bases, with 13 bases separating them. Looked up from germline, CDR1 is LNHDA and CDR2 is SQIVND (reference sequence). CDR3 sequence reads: CASTPSSVSYNSPLHF. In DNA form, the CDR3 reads TGTGCCAGTACCCCGAGTAGTGTCTCCTATAATTCACCCCTCCACTTT.

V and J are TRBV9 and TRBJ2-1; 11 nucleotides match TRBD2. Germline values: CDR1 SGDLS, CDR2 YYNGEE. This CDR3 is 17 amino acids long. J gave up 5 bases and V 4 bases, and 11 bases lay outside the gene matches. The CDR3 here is CASSLQPSGGTNNEQFF. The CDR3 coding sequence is TGTGCCAGCAGCTTACAACCTAGCGGGGGGACCAACAATGAGCAGTTCTTC.

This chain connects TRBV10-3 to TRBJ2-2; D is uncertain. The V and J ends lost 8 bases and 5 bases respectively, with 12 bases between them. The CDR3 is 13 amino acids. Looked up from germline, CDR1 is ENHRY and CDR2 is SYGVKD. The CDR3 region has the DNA TGTGCCATCTGGAGCGCTGGGACCGGGGAGCTGTTTTTT. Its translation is CAIWSAGTGELFF.

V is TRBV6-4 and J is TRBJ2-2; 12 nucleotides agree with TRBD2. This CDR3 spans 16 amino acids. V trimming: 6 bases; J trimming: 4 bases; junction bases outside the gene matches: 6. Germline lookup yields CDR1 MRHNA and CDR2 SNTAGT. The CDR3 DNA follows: TGTGCCAGCAGCCCCCTAGCGGGAGGGCCCACCGGGGAGCTGTTTTTT. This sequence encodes CASSPLAGGPTGELFF.

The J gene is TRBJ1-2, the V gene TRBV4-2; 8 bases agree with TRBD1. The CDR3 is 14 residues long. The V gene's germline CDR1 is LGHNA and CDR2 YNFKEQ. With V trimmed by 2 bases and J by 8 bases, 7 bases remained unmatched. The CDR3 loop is CASSQPTGEKGYTF. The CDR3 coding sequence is TGTGCCAGCAGCCAACCGACAGGGGAAAAGGGCTACACCTTC.

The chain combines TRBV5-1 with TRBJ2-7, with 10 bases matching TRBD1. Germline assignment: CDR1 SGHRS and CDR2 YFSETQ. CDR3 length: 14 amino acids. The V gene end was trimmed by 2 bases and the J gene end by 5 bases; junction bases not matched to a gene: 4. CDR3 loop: CASSFRGQGNEQYF. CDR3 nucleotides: TGCGCCAGCAGCTTTAGGGGACAGGGGAACGAGCAGTACTTC.

This chain's CDR3 is CASSLRQGVSAGELFF. Here the CDR3 DNA reads TGTGCCAGCAGTCTCCGACAGGGTGTGTCCGCCGGGGAGCTGTTTTTT. The chain has TRBV27 and TRBJ2-2, with 7 bases fitting TRBD1. V lost 5 bases and J lost 6; bases outside the gene matches: 12. The CDR3 covers 16 residues. Looked up from germline, CDR1 is MNHEY and CDR2 is SMNVEV (reference sequence).

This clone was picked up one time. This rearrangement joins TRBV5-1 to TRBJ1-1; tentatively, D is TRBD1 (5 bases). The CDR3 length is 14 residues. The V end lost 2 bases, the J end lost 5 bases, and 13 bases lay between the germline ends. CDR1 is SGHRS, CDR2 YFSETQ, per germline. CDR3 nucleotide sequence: TGCGCCAGCAGCTTAAGCCCAGGGCCGACTGAAGCTTTCTTT. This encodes CASSLSPGPTEAFF. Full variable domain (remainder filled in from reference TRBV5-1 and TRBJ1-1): KAGVTQTPRYLIKTRGQQVTLSCSPISGHRSVSWYQQTPGQGLQFLFEYFSETQRNKGNFPGRFSGRQFSNSRSEMNVSTLELGDSALYLCASSLSPGPTEAFFGQGTRLTVV.

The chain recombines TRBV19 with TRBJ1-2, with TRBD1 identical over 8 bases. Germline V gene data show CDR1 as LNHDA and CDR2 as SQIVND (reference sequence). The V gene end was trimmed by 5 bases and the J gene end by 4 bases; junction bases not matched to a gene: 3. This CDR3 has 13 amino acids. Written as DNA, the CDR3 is TGTGCCAGTAGTCAGACAGGGGCCTATGGCTACACCTTC. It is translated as CASSQTGAYGYTF.

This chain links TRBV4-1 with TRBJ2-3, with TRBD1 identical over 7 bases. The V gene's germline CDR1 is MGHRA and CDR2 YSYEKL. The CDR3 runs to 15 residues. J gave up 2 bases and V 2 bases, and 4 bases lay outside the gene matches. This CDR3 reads CASSQKGQYTDTQYF. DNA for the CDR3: TGCGCCAGCAGCCAAAAGGGACAGTACACAGATACGCAGTATTTT.

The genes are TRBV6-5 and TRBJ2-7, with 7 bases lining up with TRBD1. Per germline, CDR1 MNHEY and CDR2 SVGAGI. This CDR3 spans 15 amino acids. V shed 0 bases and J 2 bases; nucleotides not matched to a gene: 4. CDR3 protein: CASSYSATGTYEQYF. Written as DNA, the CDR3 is TGTGCCAGCAGTTACTCCGCGACAGGGACCTACGAGCAGTACTTC.

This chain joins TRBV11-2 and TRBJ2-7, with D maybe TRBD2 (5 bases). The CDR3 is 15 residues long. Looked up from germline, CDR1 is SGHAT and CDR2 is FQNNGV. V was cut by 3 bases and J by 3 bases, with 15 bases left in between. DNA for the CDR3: TGTGCCAGCAGCTTTTCCGGAGGTATCGGCTACGAGCAGTACTTC. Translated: CASSFSGGIGYEQYF.

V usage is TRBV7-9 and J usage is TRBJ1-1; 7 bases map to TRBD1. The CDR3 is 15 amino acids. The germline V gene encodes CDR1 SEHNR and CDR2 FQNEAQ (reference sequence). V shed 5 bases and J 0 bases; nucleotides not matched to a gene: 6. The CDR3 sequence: CASSPGQDLNTEAFF. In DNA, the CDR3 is TGTGCCAGCAGCCCTGGACAGGATCTGAACACTGAAGCTTTCTTT.

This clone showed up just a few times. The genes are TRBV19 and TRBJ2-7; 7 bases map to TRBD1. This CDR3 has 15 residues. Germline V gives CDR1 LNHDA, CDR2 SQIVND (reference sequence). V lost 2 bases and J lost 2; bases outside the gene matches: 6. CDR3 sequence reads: CASSISGTETYEQYF. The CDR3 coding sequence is TGTGCCAGTAGTATATCCGGGACAGAGACCTACGAGCAGTACTTC.

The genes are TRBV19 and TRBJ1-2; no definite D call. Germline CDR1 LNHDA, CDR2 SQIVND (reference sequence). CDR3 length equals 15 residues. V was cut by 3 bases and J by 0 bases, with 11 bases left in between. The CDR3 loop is CASSILANPNYGYTF. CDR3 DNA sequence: TGTGCCAGTAGTATTTTGGCAAACCCTAACTATGGCTACACCTTC.

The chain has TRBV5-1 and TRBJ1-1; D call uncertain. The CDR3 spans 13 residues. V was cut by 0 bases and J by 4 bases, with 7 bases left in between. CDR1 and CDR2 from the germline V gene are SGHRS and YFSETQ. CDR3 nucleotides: TGCGCCAGCAGCTTGGTTTGGCTCACTGAAGCTTTCTTT. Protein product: CASSLVWLTEAFF.

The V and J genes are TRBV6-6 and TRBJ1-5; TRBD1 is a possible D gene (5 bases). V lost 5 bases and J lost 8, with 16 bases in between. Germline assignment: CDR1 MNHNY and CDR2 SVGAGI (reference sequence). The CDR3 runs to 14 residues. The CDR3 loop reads CASSPGGVLEPQHF. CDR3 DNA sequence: TGTGCCAGCAGTCCCGGGGGGGTTTTGGAGCCCCAGCATTTT.

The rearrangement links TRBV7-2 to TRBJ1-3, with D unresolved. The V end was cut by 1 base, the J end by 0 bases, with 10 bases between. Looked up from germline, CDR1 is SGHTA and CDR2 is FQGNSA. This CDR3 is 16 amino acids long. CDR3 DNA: TGTGCCAGCAGCTTAGAGCAGGCTAACTCTGGAAACACCATATATTTT. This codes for CASSLEQANSGNTIYF.